This passage covers 22 T cell receptor beta chains from one sample sequenced in a study of follicular helper T cells after annual influenza vaccination. Only in-frame clones appear in the TCRdb table, and some are missing; sequencing was by immunoSEQ multiplex PCR. Here the sample spans approximately 11,000 clones, less than 80% being singletons. This specimen consisted of CXCR5- memory CD4+ T cells sorted from blood, obtained 6 weeks after influenza vaccination. All receptors come from an adult who received the influenza vaccine.

The J gene is TRBJ2-3, the V gene TRBV15; 8 bases line up with TRBD2. The CDR3 extends over 14 amino acids. CDR1 is LNHNV, CDR2 YYDKDF, per germline (reference sequence). Trimming cost V 1 base and J 11 bases; bases outside gene matches: 8. DNA of the CDR3: TGTGCCACCAGCAGAGCCAGCGGGAGCAGCCAGCAGTATTTT. Translation gives CATSRASGSSQQYF. The full variable domain, with the rest looked up from reference TRBV15 and TRBJ2-3, is DAMVIQNPRYQVTQFGKPVTLSCSQTLNHNVMYWYQQKSSQAPKLLFHYYDKDFNNEADTPDNFQSRRPNTSFCFLDIRSPGLGDTAMYLCATSRASGSSQQYFGPGTRLTVL.

The genes are TRBV10-2 and TRBJ2-4; possible D gene TRBD2, 6 bases. Trimming removed 4 bases at V and 1 base at J, with 11 bases between. Germline CDR1 is WSHSY and CDR2 is SAAADI. CDR3 length equals 15 residues. The CDR3 region has the DNA TGCGCCAGCAGTGGGGGGGTAGGTGCCAAAAACATTCAGTACTTC. Encoded protein: CASSGGVGAKNIQYF.

V gene TRBV7-2 combines with J gene TRBJ1-1; weak D call: TRBD1 (5 bases). Per the germline V gene, CDR1 is SGHTA and CDR2 is FQGNSA. The CDR3 extends over 14 amino acids. Trimming took 1 base from V and 1 from J, leaving 7 bases between them. In DNA form, the CDR3 reads TGTGCCAGCAGCTTAGGGAGGGGGAACACTGAAGCTTTCTTT. Translation: CASSLGRGNTEAFF.

J is TRBJ2-5 and V is TRBV5-1; 10 bases are a match to TRBD1. The CDR3 totals 19 residues. Germline CDR1 reads SGHRS; CDR2 reads YFSETQ. Trimming took 4 bases from V and 2 from J; bases not matched to a gene: 17. DNA for the CDR3: TGCGCCAGCAGCCCACGCTACCGGGACAGGGGACGTGGACAAGAGACCCAGTACTTC. It yields the protein CASSPRYRDRGRGQETQYF.

The chain recombines TRBV5-1 with TRBJ1-2, with 9 bases matching TRBD1. Germline values: CDR1 SGHRS, CDR2 YFSETQ. This CDR3 is 13 amino acids long. Trimming removed 0 bases from V and 7 bases from J; junction bases left unmatched: 1. As DNA, the CDR3 is TGCGCCAGCAGCTTGGCGGGACAGGGTGGCTACACCTTC. Protein sequence: CASSLAGQGGYTF.

This chain links TRBV7-2 with TRBJ2-3; D call uncertain. CDR1 and CDR2 (germline): SGHTA, FQGNSA. V shed 5 bases and J shed 2 bases, with 14 bases lying between them. The CDR3 covers 15 residues. Written as DNA, the CDR3 is TGTGCCAGCAGCCCAGGAGAACTAAACACAGATACGCAGTATTTT. As protein: CASSPGELNTDTQYF.

This rearrangement joins TRBV4-3 to TRBJ2-2; D unresolved. The CDR3 runs 15 residues. Germline V CDR1 and CDR2: LGHNA, YSLEER. V dropped 2 bases and J dropped 3 bases, with 10 bases sitting between them. DNA for the CDR3: TGCGCCAGCAGCCAATCTTACACAGACACCGGGGAGCTGTTTTTT. The encoded protein is CASSQSYTDTGELFF.

The table lists this clone with a few counts. The chain recombines TRBV6-1 with TRBJ2-3, with a possible D match to TRBD1 (6 bases). Trimming left V 4 bases short and J 6 bases short, with 17 bases between. The CDR3 length is 15 residues. The germline V gene encodes CDR1 MNHNS and CDR2 SASEGT. The CDR3: CASSGRTKGVDTQYF. CDR3 in DNA: TGTGCCAGCAGTGGCCGGACGAAGGGGGTCGATACGCAGTATTTT.

The V and J genes are TRBV7-2 and TRBJ2-3; a possible D gene is TRBD2 (7 bases). The CDR3 runs to 17 residues. CDR1 SGHTA and CDR2 FQGNSA come from the germline V gene. V lost 5 bases, J lost 4 bases, and 22 bases lay in between. Written as DNA, the CDR3 is TGTGCCAGCAGCCCGGTCTGGGGGGGCGGGGTAGCAGATACGCAGTATTTT. Translated, it gives CASSPVWGGGVADTQYF.

The chain joins TRBV5-1 to TRBJ1-4; TRBD1 matches at 7 bases. Trimming removed 0 bases from V and 4 bases from J; junction bases left unmatched: 3. The CDR3 consists of 15 residues. From germline, CDR1 is SGHRS and CDR2 YFSETQ. The CDR3 region has the DNA TGCGCCAGCAGCTTGGGACAGGGCGGTAATGAAAAACTGTTTTTT. Protein product: CASSLGQGGNEKLFF.

The chain combines TRBV5-1 with TRBJ2-1, with D possibly being TRBD1 or TRBD2 (5 bases each). V was shortened by 0 bases and J by 7 bases, with 5 bases between the two germline ends. The germline V gene encodes CDR1 SGHRS and CDR2 YFSETQ. The length of the CDR3 is 12 residues. The CDR3 region has the DNA TGCGCCAGCAGCTTGGGGGGGAATGAGCAGTTCTTC. Its translation is CASSLGGNEQFF.

The chain has TRBV6-5 and TRBJ1-2, with a weak D call TRBD1 (6 bases). The V gene's germline CDR1 is MNHEY and CDR2 SVGAGI. V was clipped by 5 bases and J by 6 bases, with 19 bases between them. There are 15 residues in the CDR3. In DNA, the CDR3 is TGTGCCAGCAGTCGGGGCTGGCGGGGGCGGGATGGCTACACCTTC. Its protein product is CASSRGWRGRDGYTF.

The chain joins TRBV6-5 to TRBJ1-5; 7 bases align to TRBD1. CDR1 and CDR2 from the germline V gene are MNHEY and SVGAGI. Germline trimming cut 5 bases from V and 3 bases from J; bases unmatched to any gene: 4. This CDR3 comprises 14 residues. The CDR3 nucleotides are TGTGCCAGCAGTCGGGAGGGGGCCAATCAGCCCCAGCATTTT. It encodes CASSREGANQPQHF.

The genes are TRBV28 and TRBJ1-4; TRBD1 might be the D (6 bases). CDR3 length: 14 amino acids. Germline V gene sequence: CDR1 MDHEN, CDR2 SYDVKM. Trimming left V 4 bases short and J 7 bases short, with 13 bases between. In nucleotides, the CDR3 is TGTGCCAGCAGTTCGGCAGGGGAGGGTGAAAAACTGTTTTTT. This gives the protein CASSSAGEGEKLFF. Full variable domain (outside the CDR3, taken from reference TRBV28 and TRBJ1-4): DVKVTQSSRYLVKRTGEKVFLECVQDMDHENMFWYRQDPGLGLRLIYFSYDVKMKEKGDIPEGYSVSREKKERFSLILESASTNQTSMYLCASSSAGEGEKLFFGSGTQLSVL.

The chain employs TRBV28 and TRBJ1-2, with D perhaps TRBD1 (5 bases). The CDR3 runs 12 residues. V was shortened by 6 bases and J by 7 bases, with 12 bases between the two germline ends. The V gene's germline CDR1 is MDHEN and CDR2 SYDVKM. The CDR3 reads CASSPQGLGYTF. In DNA form, the CDR3 reads TGTGCCAGCAGCCCCCAGGGACTTGGCTACACCTTC.

The chain joins TRBV5-5 to TRBJ1-3; D uncertain. The ends were cut back, 0 bases at V and 0 bases at J, with 7 bases in the middle. This CDR3 is built from 15 residues. Germline CDR1 is SGHKS and CDR2 is YYEKEE (reference sequence). The CDR3 is CASSLGDSSGNTIYF. Written as DNA, the CDR3 is TGTGCCAGCAGCTTGGGAGATAGCTCTGGAAACACCATATATTTT.

This rearrangement joins TRBV4-1 to TRBJ1-3; D is undetermined. Germline CDR1 MGHRA, CDR2 YSYEKL. The CDR3 sequence is 16 residues long. The V and J ends lost 2 bases and 2 bases respectively, with 13 bases between them. CDR3 region: CASSQPGSKAGNTIYF. CDR3 nucleotide sequence: TGCGCCAGCAGCCAACCAGGTTCAAAAGCTGGAAACACCATATATTTT.

The gene calls are TRBV6-5 and TRBJ2-1; no firm D call. Germline V gene sequence: CDR1 MNHEY, CDR2 SVGAGI. This CDR3 has 13 amino acids. The V end was cut by 6 bases, the J end by 5 bases, with 11 bases between. The CDR3, as DNA: TGTGCCAGCAGCTTACTCCCAGACAATGAGCAGTTCTTC. It encodes CASSLLPDNEQFF.

The chain uses TRBV5-1 and TRBJ2-1; 9 bases fit TRBD1. V lost 4 bases, J lost 1 base, and 3 bases stayed unmatched. CDR1 and CDR2 (germline): SGHRS, YFSETQ. This CDR3 contains 15 residues. The CDR3 coding sequence is TGCGCCAGCAGCCAGGGACAGGGATCCTACAATGAGCAGTTCTTC. Its protein is CASSQGQGSYNEQFF.

This chain joins TRBV5-1 and TRBJ2-7; tentative D call: TRBD1 (6 bases). The germline V gene has CDR1 SGHRS and CDR2 YFSETQ. V dropped 3 bases and J dropped 1 base, with 14 bases sitting between them. This CDR3 region has 15 residues. The CDR3 DNA reads TGCGCCAGCAGCTCCCAACCAGGGGATTCCTACGAGCAGTACTTC. It translates to CASSSQPGDSYEQYF.

V gene TRBV5-5 combines with J gene TRBJ1-4; weak D call: TRBD1 (6 bases). V shed 0 bases and J shed 8 bases, with 14 bases lying between them. CDR3 size: 15 residues. The germline gives CDR1 SGHKS, CDR2 YYEKEE (reference sequence). The CDR3 region is CASSLAGPQGEKLFF. Here the CDR3 DNA reads TGTGCCAGCAGCTTGGCCGGTCCCCAGGGGGAAAAACTGTTTTTT.

This clone was seen more than once but under ten times. The genes are TRBV10-3 and TRBJ1-2, with 9 bases lining up with TRBD1. With V trimmed by 5 bases and J by 3 bases, 4 bases remained unmatched. The CDR3 covers 14 residues. Germline V lookup: CDR1 ENHRY, CDR2 SYGVKD. The CDR3 DNA reads TGTGCCATCAGTACAGGGGGCTGGGACTATGGCTACACCTTC. It codes for CAISTGGWDYGYTF.